The subject of this entry is one T cell receptor (beta chain). Its antigen is undetermined. Not enrolled were patients with uncontrolled infection, other autoimmune disease, pregnancy or lactation. Together with thyroid ultrasound, orbital computed tomography, serum thyroxine and TRAb, clinical symptoms were used for diagnoses. This entry belongs to a study of T cells in Graves' hyperthyroidism and ophthalmopathy. Study-wide context: Peripheral blood sampling occurred at initial diagnosis, before any treatment.

The germline V gene has CDR1 SNHLY and CDR2 FYNNEI. CDR3 length: 15 residues. Trimming pared 2 bases from V and 1 base from J, leaving 11 bases between. General observations from the study: A model of 13 V-J pairs discriminated ophthalmopathy from stable hyperthyroidism.

RNA transcripts provided the source from which TCR beta CDR3 regions were amplified. TCR CDR3 underwent first-round RT-PCR with the HTBI primer set. Using its own MiXCR run on the multiplex PCR reads, TCRdb lists one record per CDR3 protein. The sample shows nearly 250,000 distinct CDR3 sequences, over 15% of them seen only once. The receptor comes from a woman younger than 30 with Graves' ophthalmopathy. The sequenced sample consisted of blood. The chain links TRBV2 to TRBJ1-2, with D perhaps matching TRBD1 (5 bases). CDR3 in amino acids: CASSESGGDNYGYTF. The DNA for the CDR3 is TGTGCCAGCAGTGAATCCGGGGGGGATAACTATGGCTACACCTTC.